This TCR beta chain was sequenced in a study of blood T cell repertoires in COVID-19. Per the authors' pipeline: It was from reference gene primer amplification that nucleated cell counts were estimated. Profiling relied on immunoSEQ multiplex PCR, and the TCRdb table lists in-frame clones only, not all of them. V, J and clone size reflect that table, while D and trimming were determined from the DNA. The sample consists of some 320,000 clones, more than 85% of them appearing once. This CDR3 has 14 residues. Between the trimmed V and J ends, which lost 0 bases and 8 bases, there was a span of 10 bases. Germline V gene data show CDR1 as ENHRY and CDR2 as SYGVKD.

The sequenced material came from PBMCs or T cells enriched from blood (not recorded which). The sequence came from a woman in her twenties or thirties who had been exposed to COVID-19. This rearrangement joins TRBV10-3 to TRBJ1-4; no clear D gene. The CDR3 spells CAISESGIAEKLFF. CDR3 DNA: TGTGCCATCAGTGAGTCCGGTATAGCGGAAAAACTGTTTTTT.